Each of the 9 T cell receptor beta chains below was sequenced from the same sample in a study of beta chain features in type 1 diabetes. Study-level findings and limits: Shortening of TCRB CDR3s, moderate but significant, appeared in all four CD4+ subsets of Type 1 diabetes patients.

Their specific antigens are unknown. The sequenced template was cDNA made from the entire isolated RNA. Sequencing was performed with immunoSEQ multiplex PCR; in TCRdb, only in-frame clones are kept and a portion is missing. The table records about 26,000 clones, approximately 53% of them present only once. The sample taken for sequencing was stem cell memory CD4+ T cells from blood. Source of these receptors: a man aged 30-40 years with type 1 diabetes.

The rearrangement joins TRBV6-5 to TRBJ1-4; 7 bases are a match to TRBD1. The germline CDR1 and CDR2 sequences are MNHEY and SVGAGI. Trimming took 5 bases from V and 6 from J; bases not matched to a gene: 6. The CDR3 runs 14 residues. The CDR3 loop is CASSTTGKDEKLFF. DNA for the CDR3: TGTGCCAGCAGTACGACAGGGAAAGATGAAAAACTGTTTTTT.

The sample holds a few counts of this clone. The J gene is TRBJ2-2, the V gene TRBV19; 8 bases map to TRBD1. This CDR3 spans 15 amino acids. V lost 5 bases and J lost 0; bases outside the gene matches: 2. Germline V gives CDR1 LNHDA, CDR2 SQIVND (reference sequence). Here the CDR3 reads CASSRDRTNTGELFF. CDR3 sequence (DNA): TGTGCCAGTAGTCGGGACAGGACGAACACCGGGGAGCTGTTTTTT.

This chain connects TRBV5-1 to TRBJ1-1, with a tentative D call TRBD1 (5 bases). Germline V lookup: CDR1 SGHRS, CDR2 YFSETQ. The CDR3 consists of 13 residues. V was pared by 1 base and J by 3 bases, with 7 bases between. The CDR3 sequence: CASSLTGDTEAFF. CDR3 nucleotides: TGCGCCAGCAGCTTGACGGGGGACACTGAAGCTTTCTTT. The full variable domain, completed using reference TRBV5-1 and TRBJ1-1, is KAGVTQTPRYLIKTRGQQVTLSCSPISGHRSVSWYQQTPGQGLQFLFEYFSETQRNKGNFPGRFSGRQFSNSRSEMNVSTLELGDSALYLCASSLTGDTEAFFGQGTRLTVV.

This clone came up a few times. The V and J genes are TRBV5-1 and TRBJ2-2; D is unclear. V lost 2 bases, J lost 2 bases, and 7 bases lay in between. The CDR3 loop spans 14 amino acids. Germline V gene sequence: CDR1 SGHRS, CDR2 YFSETQ. The CDR3 here is CASSFQVNTGELFF. The CDR3 DNA follows: TGCGCCAGCAGCTTCCAGGTTAACACCGGGGAGCTGTTTTTT.

The chain has TRBV7-9 and TRBJ2-3, with 8 bases identical to TRBD2. The V segment lost 2 bases and the J segment 4 bases; nucleotides outside the gene matches: 8. The CDR3 totals 16 residues. Looked up from germline, CDR1 is SEHNR and CDR2 is FQNEAQ (reference sequence). DNA of the CDR3: TGTGCCAGCAGCTTACCGGCGGGGGGCCAGGCAGATACGCAGTATTTT. It translates to CASSLPAGGQADTQYF.

This clone has a handful of counts. The chain recombines TRBV7-2 with TRBJ2-1; D may be TRBD2 (7 bases). The germline V gene has CDR1 SGHTA and CDR2 FQGNSA. This CDR3 region has 16 residues. V was pared by 4 bases and J by 6 bases, with 19 bases between. The CDR3 DNA is TGTGCCAGCAGCTCTCAGGGGACTATCCGGACCAATGAGCAGTTCTTC. It encodes CASSSQGTIRTNEQFF. Drawing the rest from reference TRBV7-2 and TRBJ2-1, the complete variable domain is GAGVSQSPSNKVTEKGKDVELRCDPISGHTALYWYRQSLGQGLEFLIYFQGNSAPDKSGLPSDRFSAERTGGSVSTLTIQRTQQEDSAVYLCASSSQGTIRTNEQFFGPGTRLTVL.

This rearrangement joins TRBV7-2 to TRBJ1-2, with TRBD1 as a possible D gene (5 bases). This CDR3 is 17 amino acids long. Germline lookup yields CDR1 SGHTA and CDR2 FQGNSA. The V end lost 1 base, the J end lost 2 bases, and 17 bases lay between the germline ends. The CDR3 reads CASSLDRAPGGNYGYTF. The CDR3 DNA follows: TGTGCCAGCAGCTTAGATCGGGCGCCGGGGGGAAACTATGGCTACACCTTC.

The chain employs TRBV7-9 and TRBJ1-1; the D gene is possibly TRBD1 (6 bases). V was pared by 1 base and J by 10 bases, with 13 bases between. CDR1 SEHNR and CDR2 FQNEAQ come from the germline V gene (reference sequence). The CDR3 runs 13 residues. The CDR3 sequence is CASSLGGPIGAFF. Here the CDR3 DNA reads TGTGCCAGCAGCTTAGGGGGGCCCATTGGAGCTTTCTTT.

This clone has a handful of counts. This chain joins TRBV9 and TRBJ2-7, with a possible D match to TRBD1 (6 bases). The germline V gene encodes CDR1 SGDLS and CDR2 YYNGEE. V lost 0 bases and J lost 2, with 12 bases in between. The CDR3 loop spans 15 amino acids. This chain's CDR3 is CASSVGQDPPYEQYF. The CDR3 DNA sequence: TGTGCCAGCAGCGTAGGACAGGACCCTCCCTACGAGCAGTACTTC.